This T cell receptor beta chain was recovered during a study of blood T cell repertoires in COVID-19. The overall study: The study drew acute and convalescent COVID-19 samples from the United States, Italy and Spain. Nucleic acid was either cDNA or gDNA, and it came from T cells, B-cell-depleted T cells, or PBMCs.

The data were produced by immunoSEQ multiplex PCR, yet TCRdb's version contains in-frame clones alone and is incomplete. The sample records around 300,000 clones, roughly nine tenths being singletons. Donors were grouped by their self-reported clinical history. What the recovered Cohort 3 donors had was two negative PCRs, clearance, or symptom resolution. In this sample, this clone turned up once. The V gene end was trimmed by 3 bases and the J gene end by 6 bases; junction bases not matched to a gene: 4. Germline V lookup: CDR1 LGHNA, CDR2 YSLEER. The CDR3 runs to 13 residues. The specimen was PBMCs or T cells enriched from blood (not recorded which). The chain has TRBV4-3 and TRBJ1-2; 7 bases agree with TRBD1. The sequence was obtained from a woman between 35 and 50 years old who had recovered from COVID-19. CDR3 sequence reads: CASSHLQGDGYTF. CDR3 nucleotides: TGCGCCAGCAGCCATCTTCAGGGGGATGGCTACACCTTC.